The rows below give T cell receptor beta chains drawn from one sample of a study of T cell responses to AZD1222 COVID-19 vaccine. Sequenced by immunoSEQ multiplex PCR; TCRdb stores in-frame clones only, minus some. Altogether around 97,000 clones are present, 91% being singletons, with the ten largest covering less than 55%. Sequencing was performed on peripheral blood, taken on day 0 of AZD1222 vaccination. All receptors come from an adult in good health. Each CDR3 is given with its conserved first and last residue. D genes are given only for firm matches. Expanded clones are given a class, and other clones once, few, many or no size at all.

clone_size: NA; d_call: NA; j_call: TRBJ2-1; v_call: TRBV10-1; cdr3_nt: TGCGCCAGCAGTGAAACTCCCGATAGCTCCTACAATGAGCAGTTCTTC; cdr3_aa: CASSETPDSSYNEQFF
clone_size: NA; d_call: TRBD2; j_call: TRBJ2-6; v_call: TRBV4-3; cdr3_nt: TGCGCCAGCAGCTCGAGACTAGCGGGGTTCTCTGGGGCCAACGTCCTGACTTTC; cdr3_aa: CASSSRLAGFSGANVLTF
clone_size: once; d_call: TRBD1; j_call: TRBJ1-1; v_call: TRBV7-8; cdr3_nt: TGTGCCAGCAGCGTAGCGGGGACAGTGAACACTGAAGCTTTCTTT; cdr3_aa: CASSVAGTVNTEAFF
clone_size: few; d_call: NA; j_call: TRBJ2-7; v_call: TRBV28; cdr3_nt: TGTGCCAGCAGCCGGGGACTCGGGACTCTATCCTACGAGCAGTACTTC; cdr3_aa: CASSRGLGTLSYEQYF
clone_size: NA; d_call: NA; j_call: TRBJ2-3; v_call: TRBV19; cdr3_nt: TGTGCCAGTAGTATAGATCTTACCCTTGGGACAGATACGCAGTATTTT; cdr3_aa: CASSIDLTLGTDTQYF
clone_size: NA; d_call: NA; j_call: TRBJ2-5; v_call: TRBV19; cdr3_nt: TGTGCCAGTAGTATAGGAGGACAGCAAGAGACCCAGTACTTC; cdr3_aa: CASSIGGQQETQYF
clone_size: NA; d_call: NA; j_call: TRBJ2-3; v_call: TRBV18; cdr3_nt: TGTGCCAGCTCACCTAGACTGGTAACTTCTAGCACAGATACGCAGTATTTT; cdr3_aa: CASSPRLVTSSTDTQYF
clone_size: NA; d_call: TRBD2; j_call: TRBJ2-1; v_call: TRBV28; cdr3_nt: TGTGCCAGCAGTTCCTATGGCGGGAGAGTACAGTTCTTC; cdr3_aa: CASSSYGGRVQFF
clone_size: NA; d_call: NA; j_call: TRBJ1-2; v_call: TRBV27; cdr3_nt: TGTGCCAGCAGCCCCCGTCGGGGTTCTGGCTACACCTTC; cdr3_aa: CASSPRRGSGYTF
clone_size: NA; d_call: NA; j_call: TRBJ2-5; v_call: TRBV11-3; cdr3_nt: TGTGCCAGCAGCTTAGTCAGCGAGGAATGGCTCCAGTACTTC; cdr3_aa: CASSLVSEEWLQYF
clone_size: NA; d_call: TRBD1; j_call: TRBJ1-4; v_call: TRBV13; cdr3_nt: TGTGCCAGCAGCGCCGGACAGGGGGCTGATGAAAAACTGTTTTTT; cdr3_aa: CASSAGQGADEKLFF